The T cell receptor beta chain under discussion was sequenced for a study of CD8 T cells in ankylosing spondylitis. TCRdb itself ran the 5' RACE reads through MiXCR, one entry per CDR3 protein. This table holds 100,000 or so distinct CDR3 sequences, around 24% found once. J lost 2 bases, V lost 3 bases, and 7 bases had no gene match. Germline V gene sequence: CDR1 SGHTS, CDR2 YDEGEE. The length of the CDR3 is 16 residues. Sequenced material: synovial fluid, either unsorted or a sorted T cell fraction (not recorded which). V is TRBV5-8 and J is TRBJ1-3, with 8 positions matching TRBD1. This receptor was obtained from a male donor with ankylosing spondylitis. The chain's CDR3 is CASSSGQGGPGNTIYF. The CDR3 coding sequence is TGTGCCAGCAGCTCTGGACAGGGTGGACCTGGAAACACCATATATTTT. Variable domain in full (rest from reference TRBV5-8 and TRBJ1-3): EAGVTQSPTHLIKTRGQQATLRCSPISGHTSVYWYQQALGLGLQFLLWYDEGEERNRGNFPPRFSGRQFPNYSSELNVNALELEDSALYLCASSSGQGGPGNTIYFGEGSWLTVV.